Below, 24 T cell receptor beta chains from the same sample are listed, as sequenced in a study of response to subunit inactivated influenza vaccine. TCRdb independently ran MiXCR on the RT-PCR reads; one entry per CDR3 protein. This table holds about 310,000 distinct CDR3 sequences, around 22% found once. The source was PBMCs from blood, collected approximately 22 months after vaccination. The source is a man aged 50 to 69 who received an inactivated influenza vaccine.

The chain uses TRBV29-1 and TRBJ2-7; TRBD1 matches at 9 bases. Per germline, CDR1 SQVTM and CDR2 ANQGSEA. The CDR3 has 12 amino acids. The J segment lost 5 bases and the V segment lost 6 bases, leaving 5 bases of the junction unmatched. As DNA, the CDR3 is TGCAGCGTGTTCGGGACAGGGAACGAGCAGTACTTC. Translated, it gives CSVFGTGNEQYF.

The chain recombines TRBV6-5 with TRBJ1-1, with a weak D call TRBD1 (6 bases). Trimming removed 2 bases at V and 8 bases at J, with 9 bases between. CDR1 is MNHEY, CDR2 SVGAGI, per germline. The CDR3 is 12 amino acids. DNA of the CDR3: TGTGCCAGCAGTTACCCCGGACAGGAAGCTTTCTTT. Translating gives CASSYPGQEAFF.

This clonotype has just a few counts. The rearrangement joins TRBV20-1 to TRBJ1-2; D is undetermined. Germline assignment: CDR1 DFQATT and CDR2 SNEGSKA (reference sequence). The ends were cut back, 6 bases at V and 4 bases at J, with 21 bases in the middle. CDR3 size: 15 residues. CDR3 sequence: CSAQIASRSPYGYTF. The CDR3 DNA sequence: TGCAGTGCCCAAATCGCTTCGCGGTCCCCCTATGGCTACACCTTC.

There are a few counts of this clonotype. The chain employs TRBV16 and TRBJ1-5; D call uncertain. The CDR3 totals 14 residues. Germline V gene data show CDR1 as KGHSY and CDR2 as FQNENV. V shed 3 bases and J shed 3 bases, with 9 bases lying between them. CDR3 in DNA: TGTGCCAGCAGCCAGTCCCCTACCAATCAGCCCCAGCATTTT. This sequence encodes CASSQSPTNQPQHF.

The gene calls are TRBV6-2 or TRBV6-3 and TRBJ1-5; the D gene is possibly TRBD1 (6 bases). CDR1 MNHEY and CDR2 SVGEGT come from the germline V gene. Trimming took 11 bases from V and 1 from J, leaving 12 bases between them. The CDR3 totals 13 residues. CDR3 region: CACLDRSNQPQHF. The CDR3 nucleotides read TGTGCCTGCCTAGACAGGAGCAATCAGCCCCAGCATTTT.

The sample holds many counts of this clonotype. The rearrangement uses TRBV12-3 or TRBV12-4 and TRBJ2-1, with unresolved D. The CDR3 length is 14 residues. Trimming took 6 bases from V and 1 from J, leaving 10 bases between them. The CDR3 sequence is CASSLSGSYNEQFF. CDR3 sequence (DNA): TGTGCCAGCAGCTTATCGGGTTCCTACAATGAGCAGTTCTTC.

This clonotype was counted only a few times. This rearrangement joins TRBV7-2 to TRBJ1-6, with 9 bases lining up with TRBD1. The length of the CDR3 is 15 residues. Germline-derived CDR1 and CDR2 are SGHTA and FQGNSA. V shed 5 bases and J 7 bases; nucleotides not matched to a gene: 6. The CDR3 nucleotides read TGTGCCAGCAGCCTCTACAGGGGGCAGAATTCACCCCTCCACTTT. It translates to CASSLYRGQNSPLHF.

The chain carries TRBV2 and TRBJ2-3; TRBD1 aligns across 8 bases. With 5 bases clipped from V and 7 bases from J, the junction kept 11 bases outside the gene matches. There are 15 residues in the CDR3. CDR1 SNHLY and CDR2 FYNNEI come from the germline V gene. In DNA form, the CDR3 reads TGTGCCAGCAGTCTACCTAGGACAGGGAGGTATACGCAGTATTTT. It encodes CASSLPRTGRYTQYF.

This clonotype was seen repeatedly, ten times or more. This sequence joins TRBV29-1 and TRBJ1-2; D is ambiguous. From germline, CDR1 is SQVTM and CDR2 ANQGSEA. Trimming left V 3 bases short and J 7 bases short, with 0 bases between. The CDR3 runs 8 residues. CDR3 nucleotide sequence: TGCAGCGTTGATGGCTACACCTTC. Encoded protein: CSVDGYTF. The variable domain in full, with the rest retrieved from reference TRBV29-1 and TRBJ1-2, is SAVISQKPSRDICQRGTSLTIQCQVDSQVTMMFWYRQQPGQSLTLIATANQGSEATYESGFVIDKFPISRPNLTFSTLTVSNMSPEDSSIYLCSVDGYTFGSGTRLTVV.

The chain is built from TRBV7-9 and TRBJ2-4; 9 bases are a match to TRBD1. Germline V lookup: CDR1 SEHNR, CDR2 FQNEAQ (reference sequence). CDR3 length equals 17 residues. Losses at the gene ends were 4 bases for V and 1 base for J; bases not matched to a gene: 8. The CDR3 region is CASSSDRGRLAKNIQYF. In DNA form, the CDR3 reads TGTGCCAGCAGCTCGGACAGGGGCCGCTTGGCCAAAAACATTCAGTACTTC.

V is TRBV12-3 or TRBV12-4 and J is TRBJ2-7; a possible D gene is TRBD1 (6 bases). The V gene lost 1 base and the J gene lost 1 base, with 14 bases spanning the gap. CDR3 length: 16 residues. CDR3 region: CASSLGTDYSSYEQYF. CDR3 in DNA: TGTGCCAGCAGTTTAGGGACAGACTATAGTTCCTACGAGCAGTACTTC.

The chain carries TRBV20-1 and TRBJ2-5, with TRBD1 as a possible D gene (5 bases). V lost 5 bases and J 5 bases, leaving 15 bases between the germline ends. The CDR3 is 13 residues long. Germline V gene sequence: CDR1 DFQATT, CDR2 SNEGSKA (reference sequence). This CDR3 is CSAPRAGWETQYF. The CDR3 coding sequence is TGCAGTGCTCCTCGGGCAGGGTGGGAGACCCAGTACTTC.

V gene TRBV7-2 combines with J gene TRBJ1-1, with TRBD1 matching over 8 bases. Per the germline V gene, CDR1 is SGHTA and CDR2 is FQGNSA. V lost 5 bases and J lost 3; bases outside the gene matches: 8. CDR3 length equals 15 residues. CDR3 coding DNA: TGTGCCAGCAGCCCACGGACAGGGTGGCACACTGAAGCTTTCTTT. It translates to CASSPRTGWHTEAFF.

The V and J genes are TRBV18 and TRBJ1-5; no definite D call. The CDR3 has 14 amino acids. The V and J ends lost 3 bases and 7 bases respectively, with 13 bases between them. CDR1 and CDR2 (germline): KGHSH, LQKENI. The CDR3 coding sequence is TGTGCCAGCTCACCGATGGGGATGAACCAGCCCCAGCATTTT. Translating gives CASSPMGMNQPQHF.

Only a few counts were recorded for this clonotype. The chain uses TRBV15 and TRBJ2-5, with D tentatively TRBD1 (5 bases). The CDR3 loop spans 18 amino acids. Trimming removed 0 bases from V and 5 bases from J, with 22 bases in between. The germline V gene encodes CDR1 LNHNV and CDR2 YYDKDF (reference sequence). CDR3 region: CATSRDSSAGIYWETQYF. CDR3 DNA: TGTGCCACCAGCAGAGATAGTTCCGCAGGGATTTATTGGGAGACCCAGTACTTC.

V and J are TRBV12-3 or TRBV12-4 and TRBJ1-3, with D perhaps matching TRBD1 (5 bases). V lost 4 bases and J lost 8, with 12 bases in between. The CDR3 has 13 residues. The CDR3 spells CASSSMGVYTIYF. CDR3 coding DNA: TGTGCCAGCAGTTCAATGGGGGTTTACACCATATATTTT.

This clonotype occurred many times. This chain connects TRBV12-3 or TRBV12-4 to TRBJ1-1, with a weak D call TRBD1 (5 bases). The CDR3 covers 13 residues. The V gene lost 5 bases and the J gene lost 1 base, with 8 bases spanning the gap. CDR3 DNA sequence: TGTGCCAGCAGTCACGGGGGGAACACTGAAGCTTTCTTT. Residues: CASSHGGNTEAFF.

The rearrangement links TRBV4-3 to TRBJ2-2; TRBD2 matches at 8 bases. The junction had 9 bases not matched to a gene; V was cut back by 0 bases and J by 6 bases. This CDR3 is 17 amino acids long. The germline V gene encodes CDR1 LGHNA and CDR2 YSLEER. The CDR3 nucleotides are TGCGCCAGCAGCCAAGATTCGGGAGGGTTTCTATCCGGGGAGCTGTTTTTT. It encodes CASSQDSGGFLSGELFF.

The rearrangement joins TRBV10-3 to TRBJ1-1, with 8 bases fitting TRBD1. CDR1 is ENHRY and CDR2 is SYGVKD in the germline V gene. The CDR3 has 13 amino acids. V was clipped by 6 bases and J by 3 bases; unmatched bases: 3. CDR3 DNA: TGTGCCATCAGCCGACAGGGGTACACTGAAGCTTTCTTT. Its translation: CAISRQGYTEAFF.

The V call is TRBV10-3, the J call TRBJ1-5; TRBD1 matches at 7 bases. The trim removed 6 bases at V and 9 bases at J, leaving 8 bases unmatched. Germline V gene lookup returns CDR1 ENHRY and CDR2 SYGVKD. This CDR3 region has 13 residues. The CDR3 is CAIRGIQGSPQHF. The CDR3 nucleotides are TGTGCCATCAGGGGGATACAGGGGTCGCCCCAGCATTTT.

This clonotype has ten or more counts. The chain couples TRBV11-2 to TRBJ1-1, with D perhaps TRBD1 (5 bases). V was shortened by 0 bases and J by 7 bases, with 9 bases between the two germline ends. In germline, CDR1 is SGHAT, CDR2 FQNNGV. This CDR3 has 13 amino acids. CDR3: CASSLDLGVEAFF. In DNA form, the CDR3 reads TGTGCCAGCAGCTTAGATTTAGGGGTTGAAGCTTTCTTT.

V gene TRBV7-6 combines with J gene TRBJ2-7; D possibly corresponds to TRBD1 (6 bases). The V gene lost 5 bases and the J gene lost 1 base, with 12 bases spanning the gap. The CDR3 is made up of 14 amino acids. Germline values: CDR1 SGHVS, CDR2 FNYEAQ. CDR3 amino acids: CASSPDRYSYEQYF. The CDR3, as DNA: TGTGCCAGCAGCCCTGACAGGTATTCCTACGAGCAGTACTTC. Combining the CDR3 with reference TRBV7-6 and TRBJ2-7 gives the whole variable domain GAGVSQSPRYKVTKRGQDVALRCDPISGHVSLYWYRQALGQGPEFLTYFNYEAQQDKSGLPNDRFSAERPEGSISTLTIQRTEQRDSAMYRCASSPDRYSYEQYFGPGTRLTVT.

This clonotype was seen more than once but under ten times. The chain employs TRBV4-2 and TRBJ1-6; tentatively, D is TRBD1 (6 bases). The CDR3 sequence is 17 residues long. V lost 3 bases and J lost 10, with 22 bases in between. Germline CDR1 LGHNA, CDR2 YNFKEQ. The CDR3 here is CASSHQVGGGGASPLHF. CDR3 bases: TGTGCCAGCAGCCACCAGGTTGGTGGGGGCGGCGCCTCACCCCTCCACTTT.

The CDR3 protein is CASSLAGIYEQYF. CDR3 nucleotides: TGTGCCAGCAGCTTAGCCGGAATCTACGAGCAGTACTTC. The chain has TRBV11-1 and TRBJ2-7; D gene unclear. The CDR3 sequence is 13 residues long. Germline-derived CDR1 and CDR2 are SGHAT and FQDESV (reference sequence). The V and J ends lost 0 bases and 3 bases respectively, with 6 bases between them.